This TCR beta chain is from a study of PD-L1 blockade in urothelial cancer. The germline V gene has CDR1 SNHLY and CDR2 FYNNEI. V dropped 0 bases and J dropped 5 bases, with 10 bases sitting between them. This CDR3 spans 14 amino acids. Time point meaning: pretreatment peripheral blood. Repertoires were generated with immunoSEQ multiplex PCR, while TCRdb's copy carries only in-frame clones and drops some. This repertoire shows fewer than 80,000 clones, 81% found once; its top ten account for around 3.2%. Sequences were derived from PBMCs, sampled around atezolizumab (anti-PD-L1) treatment. The chain combines TRBV2 with TRBJ2-5, with D tentatively TRBD2 (5 bases). The origin of this receptor is a man between 70 and 80 years old with urothelial cancer. The CDR3 spells CASSEAVTGETQYF. CDR3 DNA sequence: TGTGCCAGCAGTGAAGCGGTGACGGGGGAGACCCAGTACTTC.